This T cell receptor beta chain was profiled in a study of blood T cells in healthy people across ages. Findings and limits, study-wide: A roughly linear age-dependent decrease characterized TCR beta diversity per million T cells. Correlation between TCR beta diversity and naive T cell percentage was strong.

Together with a sample-barcoded 5' primer, a J-beta primer mix was included in a second PCR lasting about 7 to 12 cycles. Every single cDNA molecule received a tag from a template-switch adaptor with 12 random nucleotides. MiXCR, run by TCRdb on the 5' RACE reads, gives a single entry per CDR3 protein. The profile covers over 1.5 million distinct CDR3 sequences, with around 50% appearing a single time and around 2.1% taken by the ten largest. CDR1 SGHRS and CDR2 YFSETQ come from the germline V gene. This CDR3 has 16 residues. Germline trimming cut 2 bases from V and 0 bases from J; bases unmatched to any gene: 5. Comment on this clonotype: Its specificity is unknown.

This sequence was found in a woman aged 40 to 55 in good health. Sequencing was carried out using blood. The V call is TRBV5-1, the J call TRBJ2-1, with 7 nucleotides matching TRBD1. CDR3: CASSFGTASSYNEQFF. In DNA form, the CDR3 reads TGCGCCAGCAGCTTTGGGACAGCAAGCTCCTACAATGAGCAGTTCTTC.